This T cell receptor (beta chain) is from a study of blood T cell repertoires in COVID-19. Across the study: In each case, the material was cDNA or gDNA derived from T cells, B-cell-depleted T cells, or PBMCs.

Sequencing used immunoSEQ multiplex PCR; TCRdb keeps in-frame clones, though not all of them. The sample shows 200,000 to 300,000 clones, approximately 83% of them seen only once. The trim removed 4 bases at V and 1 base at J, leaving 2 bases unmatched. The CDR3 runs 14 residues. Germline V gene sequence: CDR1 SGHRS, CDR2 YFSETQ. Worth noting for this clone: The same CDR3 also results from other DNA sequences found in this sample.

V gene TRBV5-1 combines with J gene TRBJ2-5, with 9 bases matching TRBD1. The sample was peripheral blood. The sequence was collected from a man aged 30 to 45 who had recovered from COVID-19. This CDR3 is CASSPGQGQETQYF. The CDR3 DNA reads TGCGCCAGCAGCCCGGGACAGGGCCAAGAGACCCAGTACTTC.